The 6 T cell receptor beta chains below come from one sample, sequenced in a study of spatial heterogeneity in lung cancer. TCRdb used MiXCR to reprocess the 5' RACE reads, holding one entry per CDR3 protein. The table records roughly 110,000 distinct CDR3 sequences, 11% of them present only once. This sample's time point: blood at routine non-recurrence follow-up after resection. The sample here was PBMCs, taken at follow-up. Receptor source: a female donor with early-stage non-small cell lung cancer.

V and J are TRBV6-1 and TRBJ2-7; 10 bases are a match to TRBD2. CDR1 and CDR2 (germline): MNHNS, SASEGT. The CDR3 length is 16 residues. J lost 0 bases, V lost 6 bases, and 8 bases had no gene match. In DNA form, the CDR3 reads TGTGCCAGCAGCTGGGGAGCTAGCGGGAGCTCCTACGAGCAGTACGTC. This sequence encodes CASSWGASGSSYEQYV.

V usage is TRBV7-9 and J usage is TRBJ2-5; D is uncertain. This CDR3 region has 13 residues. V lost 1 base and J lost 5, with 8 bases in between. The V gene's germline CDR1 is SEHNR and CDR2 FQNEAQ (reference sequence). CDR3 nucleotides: TGTGCCAGCAGCTTAGGTGCAGTGGAGACCCAGTACTTC. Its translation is CASSLGAVETQYF.

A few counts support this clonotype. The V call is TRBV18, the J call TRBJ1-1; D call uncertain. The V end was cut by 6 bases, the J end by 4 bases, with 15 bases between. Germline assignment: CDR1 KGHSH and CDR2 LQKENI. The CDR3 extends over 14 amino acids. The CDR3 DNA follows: TGTGCCAGCTCGCCCCCATCAGACTCCACTGAAGCTTTCTTT. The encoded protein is CASSPPSDSTEAFF.

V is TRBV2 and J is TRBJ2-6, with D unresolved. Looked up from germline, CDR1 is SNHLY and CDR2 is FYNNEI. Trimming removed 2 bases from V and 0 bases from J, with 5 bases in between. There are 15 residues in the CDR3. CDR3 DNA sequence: TGTGCCAGCAGTGAACGTGTCTCTGGGGCCAACGTCCTGACTTTC. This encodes CASSERVSGANVLTF.

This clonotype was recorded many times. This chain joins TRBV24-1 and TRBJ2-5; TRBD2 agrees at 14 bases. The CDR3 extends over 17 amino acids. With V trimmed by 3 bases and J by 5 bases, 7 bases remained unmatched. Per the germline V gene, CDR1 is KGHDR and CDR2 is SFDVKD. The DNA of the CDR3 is TGTGCCACCAGTGATCCCGGACTAGCGGGAGGACATGAGACCCAGTACTTC. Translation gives CATSDPGLAGGHETQYF.

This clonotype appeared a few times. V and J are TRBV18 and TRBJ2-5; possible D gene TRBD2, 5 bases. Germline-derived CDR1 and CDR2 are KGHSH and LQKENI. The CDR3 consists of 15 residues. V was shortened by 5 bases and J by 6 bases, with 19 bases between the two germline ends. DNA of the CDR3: TGTGCCAGCTCATCCACTAGGACGATCGTGAAGACCCAGTACTTC. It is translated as CASSSTRTIVKTQYF.